These T cell receptor beta chains were read from a single sample in a study of spatial heterogeneity in lung cancer. TCRdb itself ran the 5' RACE reads through MiXCR, one entry per CDR3 protein. The sample carries under 45,000 distinct CDR3 sequences, approximately 8% recorded once. The sample was PBMCs, taken at follow-up. The receptors here all came from a male donor with early-stage non-small cell lung cancer. The CDR3 runs from the conserved cysteine through the conserved F or W. D genes are given only for firm matches. Clone size is not always given. Where it is, it says once, few, many or a class for expanded clones.

TRBV6-5	many	15	TRBJ1-1	TRBD1	CASSPSRQGNTEAFF	TGTGCCAGCAGTCCCTCCCGACAGGGAAACACTGAAGCTTTCTTT
TRBV11-1	NA	12	TRBJ2-1	NA	CASSLEGIEQFF	TGTGCCAGCAGTCTGGAAGGGATCGAGCAGTTCTTC
TRBV6-6	many	12	TRBJ2-1	NA	CASSPDVDEQFF	TGTGCCAGCAGCCCGGACGTCGATGAGCAGTTCTTC
TRBV6-5	many	15	TRBJ2-5	NA	CASSYVGEQGETQYF	TGTGCCAGCAGTTACGTGGGGGAACAGGGAGAGACCCAGTACTTC
TRBV7-9	NA	15	TRBJ2-1	TRBD2	CASSLLGLATNEQFF	TGTGCCAGCAGCCTACTCGGACTAGCGACGAATGAGCAGTTCTTC
TRBV6-2/TRBV6-3	many	13	TRBJ1-1	NA	CASRWTALTEAFF	TGTGCCAGCAGATGGACGGCCCTCACTGAAGCTTTCTTT
TRBV7-8	many	15	TRBJ2-5	TRBD2	CASSSGLAGGQTQYF	TGTGCCAGCAGCTCGGGACTAGCGGGTGGGCAGACCCAGTACTTC
TRBV11-2	many	16	TRBJ2-4	TRBD1	CASSPGQGTAKNIQYF	TGTGCCAGCAGCCCAGGACAGGGGACGGCCAAAAACATTCAGTACTTC
TRBV5-1	few	18	TRBJ2-6	TRBD1	CASSSGQGLLSGANVLTF	TGCGCCAGCAGCTCTGGACAGGGGCTTCTCTCTGGGGCCAACGTCCTGACTTTC
TRBV7-2	many	17	TRBJ1-4	TRBD1	CASSLAGRGLSNEKLFF	TGTGCCAGCAGCTTAGCCGGCAGGGGGCTTTCTAATGAAAAACTGTTTTTT
TRBV6-6	many	13	TRBJ1-5	NA	CASSRAPGQPQHF	TGTGCCAGCAGCCGGGCCCCCGGGCAGCCCCAGCATTTT
TRBV11-1	many	13	TRBJ2-7	NA	CASSRDTPYEQYF	TGTGCCAGCAGCCGGGACACGCCCTACGAGCAGTACTTC
TRBV5-5	many	14	TRBJ2-7	TRBD2	CASSFSGQASEQYF	TGTGCCAGCAGCTTTAGCGGGCAGGCCTCCGAGCAGTACTTC
TRBV12-3/TRBV12-4	many	13	TRBJ2-1	NA	CASCDIGYNEQFF	TGTGCCAGCTGTGACATAGGATACAATGAGCAGTTCTTC
TRBV7-2	many	14	TRBJ2-5	NA	CASSLEVGQETQYF	TGTGCCAGCAGCTTAGAAGTGGGGCAAGAGACCCAGTACTTC
TRBV7-2	many	15	TRBJ2-3	NA	CASSLRGGYTDTQYF	TGTGCCAGCAGCTTACGTGGGGGGTACACAGATACGCAGTATTTT
TRBV5-1	many	17	TRBJ1-5	TRBD1	CASSQNLTGGFNQPQHF	TGCGCCAGCAGCCAAAACCTGACAGGGGGGTTCAATCAGCCCCAGCATTTT
TRBV11-2	many	17	TRBJ1-2	NA	CASRQPGISPSNYGYTF	TGTGCCAGCAGACAACCAGGGATCTCCCCTTCTAACTATGGCTACACCTTC
TRBV10-3	many	15	TRBJ2-3	NA	CAISKEGDPTDTQYF	TGTGCCATCAGTAAGGAGGGGGACCCCACAGATACGCAGTATTTT
TRBV3-1	many	14	TRBJ2-2	NA	CASVGSGYTGELFF	TGTGCCAGCGTGGGGTCTGGGTACACCGGGGAGCTGTTTTTT
TRBV4-2	many	12	TRBJ2-1	TRBD2	CASSPGGVEQFF	TGTGCCAGCAGCCCCGGGGGGGTTGAGCAGTTCTTC
TRBV12-3/TRBV12-4	many	13	TRBJ2-6	NA	CASKKAGANVLTF	TGTGCCAGCAAGAAGGCTGGGGCCAACGTCCTGACTTTC
TRBV7-9	many	14	TRBJ1-2	TRBD1	CASSLDRDGYGYTF	TGTGCCAGCAGCTTGGACAGGGACGGGTATGGCTACACCTTC
TRBV18	many	13	TRBJ2-1	TRBD1	CASSLQGSGEQFF	TGTGCCAGCTCACTACAGGGGAGTGGTGAGCAGTTCTTC
TRBV3-1	many	12	TRBJ1-4	NA	CASSQIPEKLFF	TGTGCCAGCAGCCAGATTCCCGAAAAACTGTTTTTT
TRBV9	many	14	TRBJ1-2	NA	CASSLDGKDYGYTF	TGTGCCAGCAGTTTGGACGGAAAAGACTATGGCTACACCTTC
TRBV7-9	NA	13	TRBJ2-7	NA	CANSPKSEYEQYF	TGTGCCAACAGCCCTAAGAGTGAATACGAGCAGTACTTC
TRBV15	few	14	TRBJ1-1	NA	CATSPGQLLTEAFF	TGTGCCACCAGCCCCGGACAACTATTGACTGAAGCTTTCTTT
TRBV12-3/TRBV12-4	many	14	TRBJ1-2	NA	CASSLDRRGYGYTF	TGTGCCAGCAGTTTAGACAGGCGCGGTTATGGCTACACCTTC
TRBV2	many	13	TRBJ2-7	NA	CASGGTETYEQYF	TGTGCCAGCGGGGGGACAGAGACCTACGAGCAGTACTTC
TRBV2	NA	15	TRBJ1-1	NA	CASRGSEGGNTEAFF	TGTGCCAGCAGGGGAAGTGAGGGGGGAAACACTGAAGCTTTCTTT
TRBV6-6	NA	20	TRBJ2-2	TRBD2	CASRTTTGLGTTRGAGELFF	TGTGCCAGCAGGACTACTACGGGACTAGGAACTACCCGGGGGGCCGGGGAGCTGTTTTTT
TRBV12-3/TRBV12-4	many	14	TRBJ1-2	TRBD1	CASSIRQGSYGYTF	TGTGCCAGCAGTATCCGACAGGGTAGCTATGGCTACACCTTC
TRBV7-9	many	13	TRBJ2-7	NA	CASSFGNQAEQYF	TGTGCCAGCAGCTTCGGCAACCAAGCCGAGCAGTACTTC
TRBV11-3	NA	13	TRBJ1-2	NA	CASSSKIVLAYTF	TGTGCCAGCAGCTCAAAAATAGTTCTCGCCTACACCTTC
TRBV29-1	many	13	TRBJ1-1	TRBD1	CSAQTGWATEAFF	TGCAGCGCCCAGACAGGGTGGGCCACTGAAGCTTTCTTT
TRBV5-1	many	18	TRBJ2-1	TRBD2	CASSLEGSGGPSYNEQFF	TGCGCCAGCAGCTTGGAAGGTAGCGGGGGCCCTTCCTACAATGAGCAGTTCTTC
TRBV7-9	many	12	TRBJ1-6	NA	CASSPRISPLHF	TGTGCCAGCAGCCCACGGATTTCACCCCTCCACTTT
TRBV11-2	many	15	TRBJ1-2	TRBD1	CASSFGTGGARGYTF	TGTGCCAGCAGCTTCGGTACAGGGGGCGCGAGGGGCTACACCTTC
TRBV6-1	NA	12	TRBJ1-2	NA	CASRGDNYGYTF	TGTGCCAGCAGGGGCGATAACTATGGCTACACCTTC
TRBV2	many	15	TRBJ1-2	TRBD1	CASRTQGLQGYGYTF	TGTGCCAGCAGAACACAGGGGCTCCAGGGCTATGGCTACACCTTC
TRBV19	many	13	TRBJ2-3	NA	CASGLAYTDTQYF	TGTGCCAGTGGTCTAGCTTACACAGATACGCAGTATTTT
TRBV6-5	many	13	TRBJ1-3	NA	CASSYGQGNTIYF	TGTGCCAGCAGTTACGGGCAAGGAAACACCATATATTTT
TRBV3-1	many	15	TRBJ1-4	NA	CASSQAWTENEKLFF	TGTGCCAGCAGCCAAGCCTGGACGGAGAATGAAAAACTGTTTTTT
TRBV19	few	15	TRBJ2-1	NA	CASTSKGSPYNEQFF	TGTGCCAGTACCTCAAAGGGGAGTCCCTACAATGAGCAGTTCTTC
TRBV6-5	many	15	TRBJ2-3	NA	CASSYLDADTDTQYF	TGTGCCAGCAGTTACCTCGATGCAGACACAGATACGCAGTATTTT
TRBV12-3/TRBV12-4	many	13	TRBJ1-1	NA	CASSDRMNTEAFF	TGTGCCAGCAGCGACAGGATGAACACTGAAGCTTTCTTT